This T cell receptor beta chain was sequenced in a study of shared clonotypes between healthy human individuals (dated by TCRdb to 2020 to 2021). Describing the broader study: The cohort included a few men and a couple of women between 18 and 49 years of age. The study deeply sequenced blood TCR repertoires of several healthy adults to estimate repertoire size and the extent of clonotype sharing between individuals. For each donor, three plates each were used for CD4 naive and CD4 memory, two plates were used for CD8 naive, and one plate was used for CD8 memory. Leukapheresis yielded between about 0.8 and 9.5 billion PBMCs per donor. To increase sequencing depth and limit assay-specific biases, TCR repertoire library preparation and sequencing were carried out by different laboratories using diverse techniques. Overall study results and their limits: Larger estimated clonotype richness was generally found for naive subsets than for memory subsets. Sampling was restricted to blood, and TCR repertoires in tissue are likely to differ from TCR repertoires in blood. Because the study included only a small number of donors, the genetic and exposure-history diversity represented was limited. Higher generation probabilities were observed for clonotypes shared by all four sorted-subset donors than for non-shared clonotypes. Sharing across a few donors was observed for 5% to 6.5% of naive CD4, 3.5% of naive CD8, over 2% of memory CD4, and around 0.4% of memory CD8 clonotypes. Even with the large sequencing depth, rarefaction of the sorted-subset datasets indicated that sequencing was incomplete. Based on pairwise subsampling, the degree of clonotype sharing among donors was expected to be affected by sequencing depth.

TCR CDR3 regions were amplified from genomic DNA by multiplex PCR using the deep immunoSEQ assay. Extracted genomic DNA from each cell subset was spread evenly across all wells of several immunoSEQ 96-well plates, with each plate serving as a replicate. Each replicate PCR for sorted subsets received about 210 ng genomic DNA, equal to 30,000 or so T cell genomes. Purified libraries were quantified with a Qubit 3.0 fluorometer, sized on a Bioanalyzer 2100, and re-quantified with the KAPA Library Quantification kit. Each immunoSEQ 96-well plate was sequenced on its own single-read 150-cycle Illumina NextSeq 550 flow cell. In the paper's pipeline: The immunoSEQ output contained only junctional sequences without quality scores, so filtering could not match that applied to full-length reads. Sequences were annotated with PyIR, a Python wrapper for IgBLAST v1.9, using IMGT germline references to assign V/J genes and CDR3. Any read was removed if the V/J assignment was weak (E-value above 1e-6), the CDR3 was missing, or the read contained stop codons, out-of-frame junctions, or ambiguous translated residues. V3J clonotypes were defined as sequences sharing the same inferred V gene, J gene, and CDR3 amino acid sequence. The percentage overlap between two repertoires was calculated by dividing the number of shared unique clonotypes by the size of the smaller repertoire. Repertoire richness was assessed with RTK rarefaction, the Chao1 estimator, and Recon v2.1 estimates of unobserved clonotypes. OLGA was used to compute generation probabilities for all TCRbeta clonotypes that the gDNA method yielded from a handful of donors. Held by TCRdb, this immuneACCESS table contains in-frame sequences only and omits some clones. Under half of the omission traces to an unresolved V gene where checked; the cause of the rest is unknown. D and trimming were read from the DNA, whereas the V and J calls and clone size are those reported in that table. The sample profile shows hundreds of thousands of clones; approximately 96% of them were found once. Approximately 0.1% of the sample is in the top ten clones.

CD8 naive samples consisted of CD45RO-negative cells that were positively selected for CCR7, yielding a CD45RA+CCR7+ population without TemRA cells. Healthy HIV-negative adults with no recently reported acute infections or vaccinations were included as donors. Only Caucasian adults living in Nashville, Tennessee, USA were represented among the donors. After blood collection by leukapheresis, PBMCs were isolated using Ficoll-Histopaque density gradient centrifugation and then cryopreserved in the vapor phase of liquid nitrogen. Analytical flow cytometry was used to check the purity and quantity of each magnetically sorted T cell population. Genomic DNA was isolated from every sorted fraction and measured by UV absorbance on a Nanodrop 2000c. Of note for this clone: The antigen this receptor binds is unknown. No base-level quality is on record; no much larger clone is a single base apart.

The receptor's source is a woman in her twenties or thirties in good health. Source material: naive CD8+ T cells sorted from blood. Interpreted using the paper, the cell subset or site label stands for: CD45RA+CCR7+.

The DNA reads as follows: TGTGCCAGCAGCTTATCGCGGCGGCTCACCGGGGAGCTGTTTTTT. Protein translation: CASSLSRRLTGELFF. The chain employs TRBV11-2 and TRBJ2-2, with the D gene call left open. V is pared back by 2 bases and J by 4 bases, with 11 bases lying between the germline termini. From the cysteine up to the phenylalanine, the CDR3 has a length of 15 residues. Kept here is only the CDR3 DNA, which spans 45 bases and is read in frame from base 1. The germline V gene specifies SGHAT as CDR1 and FQNNGV as CDR2.